This entry describes one T cell receptor (beta chain). This sample was included in a study of CD8 T cells in Susac syndrome. With random hexamers, 0.5 to 1 ug RNA was reverse transcribed. It was immunoSEQ multiplex PCR that amplified TCR beta CDR3 across 54 Vbeta and 13 Jbeta. TCRdb ran MiXCR on the immunoSEQ multiplex PCR reads and lists one entry per CDR3 protein. The table lists around 200,000 distinct CDR3 sequences, approximately 95% of them singletons. The CDR3 consists of 13 residues. In germline, CDR1 is SQVTM, CDR2 ANQGSEA. V was clipped by 5 bases and J by 3 bases; unmatched bases: 6. TCR beta sequencing was performed on blood CD8+ and CD4+ T cells. Multiple sclerosis controls were treatment-naive patients with stable or active relapsing-remitting disease. Through negative isolation, CD4+ and CD8+ T cells were obtained, while TEMRA cells were enriched using FACS.

The sequencing sample was made of CD4+ T cells from PBMCs. The chain links TRBV29-1 to TRBJ1-1, with 7 bases lining up with TRBD1. This clonotype was obtained from a human donor with multiple sclerosis. The CDR3, as DNA: TGCAGCGTTAAACAGGGGAAGGACACTGAAGCTTTCTTT. The encoded protein is CSVKQGKDTEAFF.